Sequencing of this T cell receptor beta chain was carried out in a study of T cells in Graves' hyperthyroidism and ophthalmopathy. The study left out patients who had uncontrolled infection, other autoimmune disease, pregnancy or lactation. Per the germline V gene, CDR1 is DFQATT and CDR2 is SNEGSKA (reference sequence). This CDR3 region has 13 residues. V lost 0 bases and J 10 bases, leaving 15 bases between the germline ends. There were TCR beta CDR3 regions amplified from RNA transcripts. The HTBI primer set was used in a first-round RT-PCR of the TCR CDR3. A single record per CDR3 protein comes from TCRdb applying MiXCR to the multiplex PCR reads. The data show about 640,000 distinct CDR3 sequences, with less than 25% seen just once and 34% held by the top ten. This clonotype was seen repeatedly, ten times or more.

This sequence originates from a man between 25 and 39 years old with Graves' ophthalmopathy. The sequencing sample was made of blood. This chain joins TRBV20-1 and TRBJ1-2; D perhaps matches TRBD1 (6 bases). CDR3 protein: CSARDRRDTYYTF. The CDR3 bases are TGCAGTGCTAGAGATCGCAGGGACACCTACTACACCTTC.